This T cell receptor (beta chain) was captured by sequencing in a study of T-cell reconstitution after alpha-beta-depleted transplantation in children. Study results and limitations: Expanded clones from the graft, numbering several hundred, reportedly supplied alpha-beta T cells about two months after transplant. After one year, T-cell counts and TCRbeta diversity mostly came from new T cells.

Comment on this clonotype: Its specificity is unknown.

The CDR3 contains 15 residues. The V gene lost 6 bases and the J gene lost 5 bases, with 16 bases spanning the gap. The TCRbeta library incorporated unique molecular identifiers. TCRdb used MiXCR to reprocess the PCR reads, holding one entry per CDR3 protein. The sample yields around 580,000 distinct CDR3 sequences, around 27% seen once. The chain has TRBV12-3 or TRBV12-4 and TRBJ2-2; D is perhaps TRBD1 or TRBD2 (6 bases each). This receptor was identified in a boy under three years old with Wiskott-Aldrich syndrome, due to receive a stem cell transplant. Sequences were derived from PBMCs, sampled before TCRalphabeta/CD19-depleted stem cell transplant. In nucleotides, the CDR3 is TGTGCCAGCAGACCAACCCGGGGGCGGACCGGGGAGCTGTTTTTT. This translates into CASRPTRGRTGELFF.